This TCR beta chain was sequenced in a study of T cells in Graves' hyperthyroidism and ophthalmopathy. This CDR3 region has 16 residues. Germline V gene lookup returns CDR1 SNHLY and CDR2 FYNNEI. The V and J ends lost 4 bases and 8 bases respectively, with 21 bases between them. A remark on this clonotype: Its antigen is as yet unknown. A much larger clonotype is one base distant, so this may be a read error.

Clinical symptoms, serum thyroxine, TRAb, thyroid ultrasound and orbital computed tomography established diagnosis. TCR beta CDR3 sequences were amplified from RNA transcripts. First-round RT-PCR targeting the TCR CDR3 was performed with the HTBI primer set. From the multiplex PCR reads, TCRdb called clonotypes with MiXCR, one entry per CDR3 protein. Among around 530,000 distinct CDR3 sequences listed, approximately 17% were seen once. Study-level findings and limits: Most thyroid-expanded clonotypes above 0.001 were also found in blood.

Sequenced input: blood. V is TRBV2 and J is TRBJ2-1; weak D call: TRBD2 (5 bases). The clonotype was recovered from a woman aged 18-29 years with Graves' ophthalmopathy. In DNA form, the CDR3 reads TGTGCCAGCAGTGTGGCCTGGGCGGGCCGTGGCGATGAGCAGTTCTTC. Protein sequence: CASSVAWAGRGDEQFF.